The clone carrying this T cell receptor beta chain was found a few times. This entry comes from a study of response to subunit inactivated influenza vaccine. The germline gives CDR1 SGHTA, CDR2 FQGNSA. This CDR3 contains 14 residues. Deletions cut 1 base from V and 6 bases from J, with 12 bases between. TCRdb recomputed calls from the RT-PCR reads with MiXCR, one row per CDR3 protein. Among roughly 520,000 distinct CDR3 sequences, over 25% were seen once, and the ten largest hold under 2.5%. Sequenced material: CD4+ T cells sorted from PBMCs, taken 4 to 6 days after vaccination. The receptor was isolated from a man aged 50 to 60 who received an inactivated influenza vaccine. The rearrangement uses TRBV7-2 and TRBJ1-1; D is perhaps TRBD1 (6 bases). This CDR3 is CASSLGKGDAEAFF. The CDR3 nucleotides read TGTGCCAGCAGCTTAGGGAAGGGGGACGCTGAAGCTTTCTTT.